These T cell receptor beta chains were read from a single sample in a study of blood T cell repertoires in COVID-19. Profiling relied on immunoSEQ multiplex PCR, and the TCRdb table lists in-frame clones only, not all of them. The sample records around 400,000 clones, under 90% being singletons. Source material: PBMCs or T cells enriched from blood (not recorded which). The receptor source for this set is a woman in her 30s who had recovered from COVID-19. CDR3s include the opening cysteine and the closing phenylalanine or tryptophan. The order of the fields is V gene, CDR3 length, J gene, CDR3 protein.

TRBV5-5,16,TRBJ2-5,CASSFGGNPYQETQYF
TRBV6-5,14,TRBJ2-5,CASSLGQEEETQYF
TRBV14,13,TRBJ1-5,CASSQNRHQPQHF
TRBV24-1,14,TRBJ2-7,CATSDSDSSYEQYF
TRBV30,13,TRBJ1-2,CARRYTGGYGYTF
TRBV11-2,16,TRBJ2-1,CASSLEVWSSDNEQFF
TRBV4-1,15,TRBJ1-2,CASSEIGGLVIGYTF
TRBV11-2,13,TRBJ2-7,CASSFAGSYEQYF
TRBV30,15,TRBJ2-1,CAWRLSGLAGVEQFF
TRBV4-2,14,TRBJ2-7,CASSLYSVTGEQYF
TRBV6-5,13,TRBJ1-2,CASSYSSGGGYTF
TRBV9,14,TRBJ1-5,CASSVSGQGQPQHF
TRBV11-2,17,TRBJ2-1,CASSSRRLALVSWEQFF
TRBV5-1,15,TRBJ1-1,CASSYNTGMNTEAFF
TRBV28,11,TRBJ2-7,CASSLQGEQYF
TRBV2,14,TRBJ1-1,CASSVDSMNTEAFF
TRBV7-2,14,TRBJ1-2,CASSLAAPGNGYTF
TRBV7-8,12,TRBJ2-7,CASTRGSYEQYF
TRBV6-5,15,TRBJ2-7,CASREDRGRSYEQYF
TRBV6-1,16,TRBJ1-3,CASSGNPVASGNTIYF
TRBV30,19,TRBJ2-3,CAWSPLGTSGGTGPDTQYF
TRBV28,14,TRBJ1-1,CASSLGVTGSEAFF
TRBV28,15,TRBJ2-7,CASSSFGQGAREQYF
TRBV30,15,TRBJ2-2,CAWSVGTTGTGELFF
TRBV28,14,TRBJ2-7,CASSPTGGWYEQYF
TRBV19,15,TRBJ1-1,CASHNSGISNTEAFF
TRBV28,16,TRBJ1-3,CASRPPQGSSGNTIYF
TRBV28,14,TRBJ2-2,CASSLRGGDGELFF
TRBV2,15,TRBJ1-3,CASIKWTGDGNTIYF
TRBV18,13,TRBJ2-7,CASSPVRESEQYF
TRBV29-1,11,TRBJ1-2,CSVWTGEGYTF
TRBV4-1,15,TRBJ1-1,CASSQDPYRFGEAFF
TRBV7-8,16,TRBJ2-7,CASSLLWGSLSYEQYF
TRBV5-4,16,TRBJ2-2,CASSLAQGANTGELFF
TRBV3-1/TRBV3-2,18,TRBJ2-1,CASSQVIGGGRGFYEQFF